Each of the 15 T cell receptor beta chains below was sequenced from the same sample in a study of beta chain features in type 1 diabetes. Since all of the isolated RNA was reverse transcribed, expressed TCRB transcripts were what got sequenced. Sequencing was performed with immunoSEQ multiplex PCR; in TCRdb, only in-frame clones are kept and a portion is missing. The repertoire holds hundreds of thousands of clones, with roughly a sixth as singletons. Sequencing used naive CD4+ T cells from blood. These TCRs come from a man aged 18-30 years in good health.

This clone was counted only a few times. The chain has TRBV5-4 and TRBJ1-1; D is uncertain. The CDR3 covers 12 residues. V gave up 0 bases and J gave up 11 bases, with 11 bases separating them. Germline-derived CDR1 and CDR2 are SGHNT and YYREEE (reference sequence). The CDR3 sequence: CASSLDSLVAFF. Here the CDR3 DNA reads TGTGCCAGCAGCTTGGACAGTCTCGTCGCTTTCTTT.

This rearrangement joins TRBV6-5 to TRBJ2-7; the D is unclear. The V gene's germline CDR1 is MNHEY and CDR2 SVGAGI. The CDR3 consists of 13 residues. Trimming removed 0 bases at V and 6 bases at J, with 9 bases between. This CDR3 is CASSYSIGSEQYF. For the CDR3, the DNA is TGTGCCAGCAGTTACTCGATAGGGTCCGAGCAGTACTTC.

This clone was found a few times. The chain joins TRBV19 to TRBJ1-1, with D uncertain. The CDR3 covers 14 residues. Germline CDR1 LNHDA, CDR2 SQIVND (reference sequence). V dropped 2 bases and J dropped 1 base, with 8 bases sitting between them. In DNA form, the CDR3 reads TGTGCCAGTAGTATACAGGAAGGGAACACTGAAGCTTTCTTT. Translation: CASSIQEGNTEAFF.

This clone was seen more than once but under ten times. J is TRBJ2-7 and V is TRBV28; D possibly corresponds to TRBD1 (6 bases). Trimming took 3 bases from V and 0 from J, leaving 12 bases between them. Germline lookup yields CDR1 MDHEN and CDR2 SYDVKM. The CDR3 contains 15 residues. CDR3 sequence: CASSFPRTDSYEQYF. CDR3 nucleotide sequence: TGTGCCAGCAGTTTTCCCAGGACAGACTCCTACGAGCAGTACTTC.

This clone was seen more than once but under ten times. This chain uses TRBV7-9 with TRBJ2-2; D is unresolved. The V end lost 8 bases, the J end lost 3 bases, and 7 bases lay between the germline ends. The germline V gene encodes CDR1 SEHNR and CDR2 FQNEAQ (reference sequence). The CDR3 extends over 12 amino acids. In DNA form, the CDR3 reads TGTGCCAGCTCCCCGCACACCGGGGAGCTGTTTTTT. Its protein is CASSPHTGELFF.

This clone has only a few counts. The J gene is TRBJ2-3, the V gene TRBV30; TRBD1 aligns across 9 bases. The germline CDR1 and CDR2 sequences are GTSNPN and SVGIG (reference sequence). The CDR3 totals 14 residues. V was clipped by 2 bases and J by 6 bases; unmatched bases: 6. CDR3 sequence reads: CAWSRQGVRDTQYF. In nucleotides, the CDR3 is TGTGCCTGGAGTCGACAGGGGGTACGGGATACGCAGTATTTT. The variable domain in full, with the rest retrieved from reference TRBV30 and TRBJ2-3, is SQTIHQWPATLVQPVGSPLSLECTVEGTSNPNLYWYRQAAGRGLQLLFYSVGIGQISSEVPQNLSASRPQDRQFILSSKKLLLSDSGFYLCAWSRQGVRDTQYFGPGTRLTVL.

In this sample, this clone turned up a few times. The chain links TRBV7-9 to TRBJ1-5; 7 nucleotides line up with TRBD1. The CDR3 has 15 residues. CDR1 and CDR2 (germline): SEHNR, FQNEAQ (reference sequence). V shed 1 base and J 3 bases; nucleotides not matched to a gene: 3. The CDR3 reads CASSLVGQNNQPQHF. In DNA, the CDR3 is TGTGCCAGCAGCTTAGTGGGACAGAACAATCAGCCCCAGCATTTT.

The CDR3 nucleotides read TGTGCCAGCAGCCAAATAGCGGGGGGCACAGATACGCAGTATTTT. Its protein is CASSQIAGGTDTQYF. V and J are TRBV4-2 and TRBJ2-3; 9 bases match TRBD2. Germline values: CDR1 LGHNA, CDR2 YNFKEQ. CDR3 size: 15 residues. The V segment lost 2 bases and the J segment 1 base; nucleotides outside the gene matches: 1.

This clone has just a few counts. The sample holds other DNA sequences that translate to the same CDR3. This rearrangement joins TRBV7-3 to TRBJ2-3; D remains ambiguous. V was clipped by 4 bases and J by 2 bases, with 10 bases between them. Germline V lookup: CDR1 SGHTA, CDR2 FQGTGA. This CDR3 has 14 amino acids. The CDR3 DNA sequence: TGTGCCAGCAGCTCCGGGCTATCCACAGATACGCAGTATTTT. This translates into CASSSGLSTDTQYF.

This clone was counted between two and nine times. The CDR3 nucleotides are TGTGCCAGCAGTGGAAAAGCGAACACCGGGGAGCTGTTTTTT. Amino acid sequence: CASSGKANTGELFF. The gene calls are TRBV2 and TRBJ2-2; no definite D call. V was trimmed by 4 bases and J by 0 bases, leaving 6 bases between them. The CDR3 has 14 residues. From germline, CDR1 is SNHLY and CDR2 FYNNEI. Supplemented by reference TRBV2 and TRBJ2-2, the full variable domain reads EPEVTQTPSHQVTQMGQEVILRCVPISNHLYFYWYRQILGQKVEFLVSFYNNEISEKSEIFDDQFSVERPDGSNFTLKIRSTKLEDSAMYFCASSGKANTGELFFGEGSRLTVL.

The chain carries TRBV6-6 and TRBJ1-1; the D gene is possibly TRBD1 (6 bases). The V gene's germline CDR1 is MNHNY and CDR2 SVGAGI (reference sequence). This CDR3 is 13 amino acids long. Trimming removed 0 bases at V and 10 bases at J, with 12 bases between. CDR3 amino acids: CASSYSQGRGAFF. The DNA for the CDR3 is TGTGCCAGCAGTTACTCCCAGGGGCGCGGAGCTTTCTTT.

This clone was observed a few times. The chain's CDR3 is CASSGQGGEKLFF. The CDR3 region has the DNA TGTGCCAGCAGTGGACAGGGAGGTGAAAAACTGTTTTTT. This rearrangement joins TRBV2 to TRBJ1-4, with 7 bases aligning to TRBD1. After removal of 4 bases from V and 7 bases from J, the junction contained 3 bases not matched to a gene. The CDR3 covers 13 residues. Germline V gene sequence: CDR1 SNHLY, CDR2 FYNNEI.

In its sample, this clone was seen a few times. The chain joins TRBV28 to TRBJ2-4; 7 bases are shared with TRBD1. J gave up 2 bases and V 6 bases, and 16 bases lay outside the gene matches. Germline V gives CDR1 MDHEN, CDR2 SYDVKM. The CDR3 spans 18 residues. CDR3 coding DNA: TGTGCCAGCAGAGGAGCCGGGGACAGCAAATCTTCCAAAAACATTCAGTACTTC. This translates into CASRGAGDSKSSKNIQYF.

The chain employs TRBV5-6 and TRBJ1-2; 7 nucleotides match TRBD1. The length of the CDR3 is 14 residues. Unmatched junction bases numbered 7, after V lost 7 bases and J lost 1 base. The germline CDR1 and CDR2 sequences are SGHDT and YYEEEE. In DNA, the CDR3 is TGTGCCAGCGTTCCGGGACAGCTTAACTATGGCTACACCTTC. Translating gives CASVPGQLNYGYTF.

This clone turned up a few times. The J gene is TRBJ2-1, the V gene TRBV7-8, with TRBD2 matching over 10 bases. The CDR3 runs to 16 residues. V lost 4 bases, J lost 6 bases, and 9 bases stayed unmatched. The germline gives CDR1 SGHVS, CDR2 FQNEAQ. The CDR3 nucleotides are TGTGCCAGCAGCTCCCCGTTCGGACTAGCGGCCAATGAGCAGTTCTTC. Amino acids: CASSSPFGLAANEQFF.